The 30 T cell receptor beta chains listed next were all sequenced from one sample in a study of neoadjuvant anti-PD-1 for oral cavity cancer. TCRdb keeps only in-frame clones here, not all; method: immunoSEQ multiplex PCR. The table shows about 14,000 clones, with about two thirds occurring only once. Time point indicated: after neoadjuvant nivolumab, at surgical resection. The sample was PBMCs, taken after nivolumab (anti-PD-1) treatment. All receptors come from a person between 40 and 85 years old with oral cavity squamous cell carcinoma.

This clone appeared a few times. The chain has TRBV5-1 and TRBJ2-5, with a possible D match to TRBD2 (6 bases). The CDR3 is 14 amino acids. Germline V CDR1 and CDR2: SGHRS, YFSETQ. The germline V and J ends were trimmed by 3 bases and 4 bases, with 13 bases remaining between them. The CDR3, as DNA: TGCGCCAGCAGCTCTGGAGGGATAAGAGAGACCCAGTACTTC. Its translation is CASSSGGIRETQYF.

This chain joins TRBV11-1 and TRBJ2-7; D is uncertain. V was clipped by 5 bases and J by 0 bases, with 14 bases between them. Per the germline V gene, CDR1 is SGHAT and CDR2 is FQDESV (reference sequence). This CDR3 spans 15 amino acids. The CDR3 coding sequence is TGTGCCAGCAGCCCCGGTGAGTTCATCTCCTACGAGCAGTACTTC. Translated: CASSPGEFISYEQYF.

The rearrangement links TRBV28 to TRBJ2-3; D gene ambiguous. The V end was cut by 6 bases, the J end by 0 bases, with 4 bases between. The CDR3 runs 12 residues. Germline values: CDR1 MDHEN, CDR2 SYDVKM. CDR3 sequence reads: CASRLSTDTQYF. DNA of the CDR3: TGTGCCAGCAGGCTGAGCACAGATACGCAGTATTTT.

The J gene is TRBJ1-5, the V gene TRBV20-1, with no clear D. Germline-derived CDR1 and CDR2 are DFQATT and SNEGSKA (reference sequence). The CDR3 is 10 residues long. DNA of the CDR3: TGCAACAATGGAACACTTTCGCAGCATTTT. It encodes CNNGTLSQHF.

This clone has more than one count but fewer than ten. CDR3 DNA: TGTGCCAGCATCCCGTCCGGGGATCAGCCCCAGCATTTT. Its translation: CASIPSGDQPQHF. The genes are TRBV28 and TRBJ1-5; the D is unclear. Deletions cut 7 bases from V and 5 bases from J, with 12 bases between. Germline CDR1 and CDR2: MDHEN and SYDVKM. The CDR3 is 13 residues long.

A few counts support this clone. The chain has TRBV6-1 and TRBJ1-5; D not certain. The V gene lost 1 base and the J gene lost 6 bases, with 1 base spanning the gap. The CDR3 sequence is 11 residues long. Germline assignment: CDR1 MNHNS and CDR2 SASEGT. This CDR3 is CASSEGQPQHF. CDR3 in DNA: TGTGCCAGCAGTGAAGGTCAGCCCCAGCATTTT.

The CDR3 nucleotides read TGTGCCAGCAGCGTCGACAGGGTTGGAGAGACCCAGTACTTC. This codes for CASSVDRVGETQYF. V is TRBV9 and J is TRBJ2-5, with TRBD1 matching 7 bases. The CDR3 sequence is 14 residues long. Trimming took 2 bases from V and 4 from J; bases not matched to a gene: 5. Germline loops: CDR1 SGDLS, CDR2 YYNGEE.

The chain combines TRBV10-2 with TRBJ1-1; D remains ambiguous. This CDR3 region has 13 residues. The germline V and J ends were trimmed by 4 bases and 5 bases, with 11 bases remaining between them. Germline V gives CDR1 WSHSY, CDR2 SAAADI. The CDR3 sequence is CASSAQQKTEAFF. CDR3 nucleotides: TGCGCCAGCAGTGCCCAACAGAAGACTGAAGCTTTCTTT.

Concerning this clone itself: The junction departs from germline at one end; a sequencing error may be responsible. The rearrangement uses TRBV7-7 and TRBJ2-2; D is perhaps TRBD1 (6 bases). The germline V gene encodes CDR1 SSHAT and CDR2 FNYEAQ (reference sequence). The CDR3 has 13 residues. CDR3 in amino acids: CASSPQGTGELFF. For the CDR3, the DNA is TGTGCTAGCAGCCCTCAGGGGACCGGGGAGCTGTTTTTT.

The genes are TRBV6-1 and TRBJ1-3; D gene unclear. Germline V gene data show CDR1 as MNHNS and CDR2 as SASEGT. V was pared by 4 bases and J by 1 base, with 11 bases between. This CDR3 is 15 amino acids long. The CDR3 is CASSGLQRSGNTIYF. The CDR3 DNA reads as TGTGCCAGCAGTGGCCTACAGAGGTCTGGAAACACCATATATTTT.

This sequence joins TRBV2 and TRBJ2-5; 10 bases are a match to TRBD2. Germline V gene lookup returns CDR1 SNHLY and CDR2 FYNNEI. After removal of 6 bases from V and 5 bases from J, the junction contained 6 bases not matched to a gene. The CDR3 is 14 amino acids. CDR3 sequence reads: CASRLAGVGETQYF. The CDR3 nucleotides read TGTGCCAGCAGGCTAGCGGGAGTTGGGGAGACCCAGTACTTC.

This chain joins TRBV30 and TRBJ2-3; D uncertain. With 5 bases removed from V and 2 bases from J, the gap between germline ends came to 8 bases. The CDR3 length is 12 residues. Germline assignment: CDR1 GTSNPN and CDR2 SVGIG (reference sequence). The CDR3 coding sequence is TGTGCCTGGGGCAAATACACAGATACGCAGTATTTT. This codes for CAWGKYTDTQYF. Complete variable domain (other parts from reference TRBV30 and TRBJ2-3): SQTIHQWPATLVQPVGSPLSLECTVEGTSNPNLYWYRQAAGRGLQLLFYSVGIGQISSEVPQNLSASRPQDRQFILSSKKLLLSDSGFYLCAWGKYTDTQYFGPGTRLTVL.

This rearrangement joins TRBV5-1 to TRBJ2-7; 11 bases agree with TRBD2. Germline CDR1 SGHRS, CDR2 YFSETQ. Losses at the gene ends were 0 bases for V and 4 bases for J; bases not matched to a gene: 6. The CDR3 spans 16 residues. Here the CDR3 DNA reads TGCGCCAGCAGCTTGGCCGGCTCTAGCGGGAGGTACGAGCAGTACTTC. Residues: CASSLAGSSGRYEQYF.

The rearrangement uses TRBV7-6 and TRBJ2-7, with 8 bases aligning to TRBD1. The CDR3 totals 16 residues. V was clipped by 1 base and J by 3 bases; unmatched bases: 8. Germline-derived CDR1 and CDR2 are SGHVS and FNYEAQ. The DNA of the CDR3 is TGTGCCAGCAGCTTAGTTTCCGGGACAGGCGGCTACGAGCAGTACTTC. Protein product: CASSLVSGTGGYEQYF.

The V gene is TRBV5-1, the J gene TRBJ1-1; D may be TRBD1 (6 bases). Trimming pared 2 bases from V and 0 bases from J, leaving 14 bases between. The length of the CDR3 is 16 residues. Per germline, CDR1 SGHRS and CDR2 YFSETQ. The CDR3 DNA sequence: TGCGCCAGCAGCTTACTGCGGGACACTTTGAACACTGAAGCTTTCTTT. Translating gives CASSLLRDTLNTEAFF.

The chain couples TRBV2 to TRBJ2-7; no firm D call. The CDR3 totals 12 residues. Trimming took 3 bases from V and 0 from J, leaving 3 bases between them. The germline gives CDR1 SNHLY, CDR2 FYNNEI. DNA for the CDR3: TGTGCCAGCAGTGACAGCTCCTACGAGCAGTACTTC. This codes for CASSDSSYEQYF. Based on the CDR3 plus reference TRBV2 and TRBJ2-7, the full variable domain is EPEVTQTPSHQVTQMGQEVILRCVPISNHLYFYWYRQILGQKVEFLVSFYNNEISEKSEIFDDQFSVERPDGSNFTLKIRSTKLEDSAMYFCASSDSSYEQYFGPGTRLTVT.

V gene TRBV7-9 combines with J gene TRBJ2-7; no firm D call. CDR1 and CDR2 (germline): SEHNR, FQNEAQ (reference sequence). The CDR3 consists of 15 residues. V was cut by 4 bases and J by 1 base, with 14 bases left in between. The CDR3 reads CASSSDLSRSYEQYF. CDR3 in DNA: TGTGCCAGCAGCTCTGACCTGTCCAGATCCTACGAGCAGTACTTC.

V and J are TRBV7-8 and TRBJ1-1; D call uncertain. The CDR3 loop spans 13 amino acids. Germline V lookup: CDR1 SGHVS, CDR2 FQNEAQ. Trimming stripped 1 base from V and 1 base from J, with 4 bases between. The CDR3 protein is CASSLGRNTEAFF. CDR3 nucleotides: TGTGCCAGCAGCTTAGGGAGGAACACTGAAGCTTTCTTT.

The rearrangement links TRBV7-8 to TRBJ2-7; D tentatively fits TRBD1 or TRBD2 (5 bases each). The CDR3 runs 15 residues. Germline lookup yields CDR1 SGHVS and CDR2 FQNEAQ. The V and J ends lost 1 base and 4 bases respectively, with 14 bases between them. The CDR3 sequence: CASSLGSARGYEQYF. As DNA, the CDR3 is TGTGCCAGCAGCTTAGGGAGCGCGAGGGGATACGAGCAGTACTTC.

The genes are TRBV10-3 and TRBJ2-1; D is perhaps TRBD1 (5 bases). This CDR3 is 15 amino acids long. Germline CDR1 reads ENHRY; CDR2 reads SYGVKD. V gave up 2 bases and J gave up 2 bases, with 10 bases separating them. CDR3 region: CAISEAGRTYNEQFF. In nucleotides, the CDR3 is TGTGCCATCAGTGAGGCAGGGCGGACCTACAATGAGCAGTTCTTC.

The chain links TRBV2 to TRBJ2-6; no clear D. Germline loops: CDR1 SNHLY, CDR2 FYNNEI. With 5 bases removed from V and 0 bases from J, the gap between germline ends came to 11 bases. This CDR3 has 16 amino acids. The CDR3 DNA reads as TGTGCCAGCAGTCCCTATACGGCCTCTGGGGCCAACGTCCTGACTTTC. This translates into CASSPYTASGANVLTF.

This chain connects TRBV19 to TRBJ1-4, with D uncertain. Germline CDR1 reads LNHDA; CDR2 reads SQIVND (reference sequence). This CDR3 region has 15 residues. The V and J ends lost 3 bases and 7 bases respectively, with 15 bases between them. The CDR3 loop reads CASSITGIGIEKLFF. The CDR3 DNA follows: TGTGCCAGTAGTATTACGGGGATCGGTATTGAAAAACTGTTTTTT. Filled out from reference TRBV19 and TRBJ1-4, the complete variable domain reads DGGITQSPKYLFRKEGQNVTLSCEQNLNHDAMYWYRQDPGQGLRLIYYSQIVNDFQKGDIAEGYSVSREKKESFPLTVTSAQKNPTAFYLCASSITGIGIEKLFFGSGTQLSVL.

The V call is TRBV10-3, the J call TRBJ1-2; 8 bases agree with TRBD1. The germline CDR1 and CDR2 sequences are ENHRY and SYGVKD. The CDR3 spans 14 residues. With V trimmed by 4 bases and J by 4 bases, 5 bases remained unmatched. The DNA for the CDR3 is TGTGCCATCAGTGCAGCAGGGGGCATCTATGGCTACACCTTC. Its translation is CAISAAGGIYGYTF.

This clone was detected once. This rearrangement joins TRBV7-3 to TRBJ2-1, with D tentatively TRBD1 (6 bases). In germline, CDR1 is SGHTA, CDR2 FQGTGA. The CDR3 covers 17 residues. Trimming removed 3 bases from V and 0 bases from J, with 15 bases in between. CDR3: CASSFQGPLTSYNEQFF. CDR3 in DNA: TGTGCCAGCAGCTTCCAGGGGCCTCTTACCTCCTACAATGAGCAGTTCTTC.

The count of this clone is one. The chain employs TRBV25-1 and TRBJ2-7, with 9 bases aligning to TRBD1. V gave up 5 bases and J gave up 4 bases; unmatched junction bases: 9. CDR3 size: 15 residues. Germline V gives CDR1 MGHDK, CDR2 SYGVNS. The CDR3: CASSPGQGTVYEQYF. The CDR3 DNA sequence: TGTGCCAGCAGTCCGGGACAGGGAACGGTGTACGAGCAGTACTTC.

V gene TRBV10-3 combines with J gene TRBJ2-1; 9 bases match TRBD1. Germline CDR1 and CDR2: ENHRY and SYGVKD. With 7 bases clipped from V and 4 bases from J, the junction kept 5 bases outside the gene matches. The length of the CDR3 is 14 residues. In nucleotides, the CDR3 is TGTGCCATCACCGCGGACAGGGGATACAATGAGCAGTTCTTC. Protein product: CAITADRGYNEQFF.

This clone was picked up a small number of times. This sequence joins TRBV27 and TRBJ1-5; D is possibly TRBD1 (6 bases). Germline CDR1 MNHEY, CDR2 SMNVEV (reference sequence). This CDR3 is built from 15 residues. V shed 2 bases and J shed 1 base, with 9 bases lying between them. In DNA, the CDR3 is TGTGCCAGCAGTTTACAGGGGATAAGCAATCAGCCCCAGCATTTT. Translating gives CASSLQGISNQPQHF.

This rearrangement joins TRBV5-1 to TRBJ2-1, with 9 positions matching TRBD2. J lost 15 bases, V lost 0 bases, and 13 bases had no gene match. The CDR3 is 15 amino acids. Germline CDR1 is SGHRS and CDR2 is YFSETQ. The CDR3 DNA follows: TGCGCCAGCAGCTTGGACGGGGAACTAGCGGGCCTCGGGTTCTTC. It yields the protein CASSLDGELAGLGFF.

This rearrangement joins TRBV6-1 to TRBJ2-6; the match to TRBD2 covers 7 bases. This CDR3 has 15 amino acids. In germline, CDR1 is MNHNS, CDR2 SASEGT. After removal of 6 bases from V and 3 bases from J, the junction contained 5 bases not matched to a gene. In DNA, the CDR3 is TGTGCCAGCAGCGCGGGGGTGGATGGGGCCAACGTCCTGACTTTC. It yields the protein CASSAGVDGANVLTF.

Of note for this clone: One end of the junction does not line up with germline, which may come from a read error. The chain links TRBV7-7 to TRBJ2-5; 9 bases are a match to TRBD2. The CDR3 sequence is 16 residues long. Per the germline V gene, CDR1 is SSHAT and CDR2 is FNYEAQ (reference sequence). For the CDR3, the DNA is TGTGCTAGCAGCCCTCAGCTAGCGGGGTCCCAAGAGACCCAGTACTTC. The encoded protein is CASSPQLAGSQETQYF.